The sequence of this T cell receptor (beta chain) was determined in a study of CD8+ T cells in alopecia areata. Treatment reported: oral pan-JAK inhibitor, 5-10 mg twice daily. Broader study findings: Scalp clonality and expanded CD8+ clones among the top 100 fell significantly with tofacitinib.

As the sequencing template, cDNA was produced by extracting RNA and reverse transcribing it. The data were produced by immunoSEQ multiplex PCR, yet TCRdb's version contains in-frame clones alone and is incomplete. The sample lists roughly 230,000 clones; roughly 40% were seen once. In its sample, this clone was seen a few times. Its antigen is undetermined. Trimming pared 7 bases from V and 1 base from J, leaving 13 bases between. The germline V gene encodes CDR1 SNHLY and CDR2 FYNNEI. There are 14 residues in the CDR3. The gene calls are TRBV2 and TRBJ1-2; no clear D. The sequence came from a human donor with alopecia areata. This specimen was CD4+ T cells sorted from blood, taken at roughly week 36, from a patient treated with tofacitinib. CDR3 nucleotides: TGTGCCAGCATCTCGGACCCAAATAACTATGGCTACACCTTC. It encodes CASISDPNNYGYTF.